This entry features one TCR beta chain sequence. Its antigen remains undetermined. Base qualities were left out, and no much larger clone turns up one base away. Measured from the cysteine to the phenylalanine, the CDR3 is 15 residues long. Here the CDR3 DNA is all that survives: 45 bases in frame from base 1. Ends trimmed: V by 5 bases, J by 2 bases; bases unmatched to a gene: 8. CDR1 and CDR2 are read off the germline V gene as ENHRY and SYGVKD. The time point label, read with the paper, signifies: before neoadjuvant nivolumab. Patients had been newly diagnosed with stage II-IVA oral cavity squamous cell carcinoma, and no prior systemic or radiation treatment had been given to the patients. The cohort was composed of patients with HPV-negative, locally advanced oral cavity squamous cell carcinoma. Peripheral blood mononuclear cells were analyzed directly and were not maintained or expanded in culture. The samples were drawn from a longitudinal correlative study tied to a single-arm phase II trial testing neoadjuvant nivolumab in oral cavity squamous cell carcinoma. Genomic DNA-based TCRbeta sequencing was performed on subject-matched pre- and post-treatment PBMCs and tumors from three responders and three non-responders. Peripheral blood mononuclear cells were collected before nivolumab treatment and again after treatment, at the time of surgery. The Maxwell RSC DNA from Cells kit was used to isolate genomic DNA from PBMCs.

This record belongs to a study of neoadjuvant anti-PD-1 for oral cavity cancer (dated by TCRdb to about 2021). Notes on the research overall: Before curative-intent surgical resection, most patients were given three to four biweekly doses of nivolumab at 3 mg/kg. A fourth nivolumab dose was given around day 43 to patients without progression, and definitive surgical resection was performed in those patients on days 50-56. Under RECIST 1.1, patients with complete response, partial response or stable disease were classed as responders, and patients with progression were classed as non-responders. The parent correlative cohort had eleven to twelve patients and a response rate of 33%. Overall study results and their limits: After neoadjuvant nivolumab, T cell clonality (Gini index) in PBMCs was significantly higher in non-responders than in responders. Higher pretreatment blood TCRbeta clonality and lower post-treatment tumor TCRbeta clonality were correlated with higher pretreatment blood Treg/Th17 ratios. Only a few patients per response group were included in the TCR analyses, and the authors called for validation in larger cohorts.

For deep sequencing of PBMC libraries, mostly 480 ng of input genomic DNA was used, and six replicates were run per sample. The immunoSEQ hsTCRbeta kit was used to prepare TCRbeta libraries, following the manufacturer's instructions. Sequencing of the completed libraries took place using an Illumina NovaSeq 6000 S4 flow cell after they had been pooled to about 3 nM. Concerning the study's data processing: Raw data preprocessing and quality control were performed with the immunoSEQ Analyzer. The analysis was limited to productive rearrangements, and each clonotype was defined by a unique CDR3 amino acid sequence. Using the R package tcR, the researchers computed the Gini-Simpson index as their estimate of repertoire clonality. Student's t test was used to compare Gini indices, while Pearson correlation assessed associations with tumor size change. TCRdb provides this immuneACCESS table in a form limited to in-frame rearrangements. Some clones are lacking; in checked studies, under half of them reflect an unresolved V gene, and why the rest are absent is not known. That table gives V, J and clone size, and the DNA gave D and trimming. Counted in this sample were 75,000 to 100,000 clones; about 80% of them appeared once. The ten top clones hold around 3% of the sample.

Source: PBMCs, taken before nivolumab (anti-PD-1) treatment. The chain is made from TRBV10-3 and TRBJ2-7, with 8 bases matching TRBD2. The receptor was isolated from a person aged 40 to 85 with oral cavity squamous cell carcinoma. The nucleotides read TGTGCCATCAGTTCCGGGCGGGAGGCAACCTACGAGCAGTACTTC. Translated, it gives CAISSGREATYEQYF.